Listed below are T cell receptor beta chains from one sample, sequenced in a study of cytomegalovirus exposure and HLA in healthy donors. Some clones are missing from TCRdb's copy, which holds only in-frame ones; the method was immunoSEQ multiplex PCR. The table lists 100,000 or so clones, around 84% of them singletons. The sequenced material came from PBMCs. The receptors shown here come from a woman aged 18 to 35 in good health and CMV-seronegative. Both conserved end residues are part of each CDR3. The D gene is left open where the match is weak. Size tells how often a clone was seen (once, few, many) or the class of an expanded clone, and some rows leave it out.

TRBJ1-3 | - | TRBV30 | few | TGTGCCTGGAGTGTACGGGGAAACACCATATATTTT | CAWSVRGNTIYF
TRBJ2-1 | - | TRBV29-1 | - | TGCAGCGTTGTCGGACAAGAGAGAGACCGAGAAGTAAGCTACAATGAGCAGTTCTTC | CSVVGQERDREVSYNEQFF
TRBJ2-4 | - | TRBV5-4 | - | TGTGCCAGCAGCTTGGATCACGAGGGCATTCAGTACTTC | CASSLDHEGIQYF
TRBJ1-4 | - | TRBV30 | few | TGTGCCTGGAGACTTCGACTCTCGGAGCATGAAAAACTGTTTTTT | CAWRLRLSEHEKLFF
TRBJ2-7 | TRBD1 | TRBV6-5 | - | TGTGCCAGCAGTTACGGGTGGACAGGGTCCTACGAGCAGTACTTC | CASSYGWTGSYEQYF
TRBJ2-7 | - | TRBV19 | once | TGTGCCAGTAGTGCCGGACAGGGCGGGGGCTACGAGCAGTACTTC | CASSAGQGGGYEQYF
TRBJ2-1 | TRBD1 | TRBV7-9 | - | TGTGCCAGCAGCCCGGGACAGGCCCCCTACAATGAGCAGTTCTTC | CASSPGQAPYNEQFF
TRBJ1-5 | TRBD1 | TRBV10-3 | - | TGTGCCATCAGTCGGACAGGGGACCTAAATCAGCCCCAGCATTTT | CAISRTGDLNQPQHF
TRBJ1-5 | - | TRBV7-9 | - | TGTGCCAGCAGCCGCACAGGGAATCAGCCCCAGCATTTT | CASSRTGNQPQHF
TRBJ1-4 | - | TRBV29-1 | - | TGCAGCGTTGAAGAACAGGATAGGGAAAAACTGTTTTTT | CSVEEQDREKLFF
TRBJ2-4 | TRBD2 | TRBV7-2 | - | TGTGCCAGCAGTCGACTGGGGGGGATAAACATTCAGTACTTC | CASSRLGGINIQYF
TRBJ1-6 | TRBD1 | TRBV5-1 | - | TGCGCCAGCACCCTTGGGACAGGGAAGGATTCACCCCTCCACTTT | CASTLGTGKDSPLHF
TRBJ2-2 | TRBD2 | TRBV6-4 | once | TGTGCCACCTCTAGGGAGGGGACCGGGGAGCTGTTTTTT | CATSREGTGELFF
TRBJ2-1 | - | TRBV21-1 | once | TGTGCCAGCAGCCATCATTTATACAGGGCTTGTGCTAGGTTGTGTAATGAGCAGTTCTTC | CASSHHLYRACARLCNEQFF
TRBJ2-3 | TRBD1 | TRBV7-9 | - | TGTGCCAGCAGCTTAGCGCCGGGACAGGGGGGCACAGATACGCAGTATTTT | CASSLAPGQGGTDTQYF
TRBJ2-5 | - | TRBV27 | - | TGTGCCAGCAGTCCCCACCTTAGTGAGACCCAGTACTTC | CASSPHLSETQYF
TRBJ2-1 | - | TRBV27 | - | TGTGCCAGCAGCCTCTCCGGGACTTCCACCTACAATGAGCAGTTCTTC | CASSLSGTSTYNEQFF
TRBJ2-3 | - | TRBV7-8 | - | TGTGCCAGCAGCTTAAGACAGTCAGATACGCAGTATTTT | CASSLRQSDTQYF
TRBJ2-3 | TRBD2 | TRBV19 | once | TGTGCCAGTAGTAGTAGTAGCAGCGGGAGTTATACGCAGTATTTT | CASSSSSSGSYTQYF
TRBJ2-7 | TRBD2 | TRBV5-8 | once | TGTGCCAGCAGCTTGCTCGCTAGCGGGAGAACTTACGAGCAGTACTTC | CASSLLASGRTYEQYF
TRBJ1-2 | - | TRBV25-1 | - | TGTGCCAGCAGTGGGGGAGATGGCTACACCTTC | CASSGGDGYTF
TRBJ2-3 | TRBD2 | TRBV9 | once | TGTGCCAGCAGCGTAGCCCTAGCGGGGCGGGCCACCCCCGGAGATACGCAGTATTTT | CASSVALAGRATPGDTQYF
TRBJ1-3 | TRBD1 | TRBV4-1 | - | TGCGCCAGCAGCCAGTTGACAGGGCCCGGAAACACCATATATTTT | CASSQLTGPGNTIYF
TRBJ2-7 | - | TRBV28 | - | TGTGCCAGCAGTTTAGGTCTGTTTAATCCCTACGAGCAGTACTTC | CASSLGLFNPYEQYF
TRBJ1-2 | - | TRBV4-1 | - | TGCGCCAGCAGTCGGAGGGAGGGGGAGGGTGGCTACACCTTC | CASSRREGEGGYTF
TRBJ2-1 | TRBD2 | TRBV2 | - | TGTGCCAGCAGTGAGTTAGCGGGGGGGTATTTGAATGAGCAGTTCTTC | CASSELAGGYLNEQFF
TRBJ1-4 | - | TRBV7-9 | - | TGTGCCAGCAGCCCTAGCGGATCGGGGGTTAACGAAAAACTGTTTTTT | CASSPSGSGVNEKLFF
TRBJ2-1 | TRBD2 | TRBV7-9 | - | TGTGCCAGCAGCCTCGCGGCGGGAGGAGATAATGAGCAGTTCTTC | CASSLAAGGDNEQFF
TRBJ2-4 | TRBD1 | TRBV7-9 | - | TGTGCCAGCAGCGACTCGACCGGGACAGGGGAAAACATTCAGTACTTC | CASSDSTGTGENIQYF